This entry lists 27 T cell receptor beta chains sequenced from one sample in a study of technical replicates of blood from several donors. Using immunoSEQ multiplex PCR, the repertoire was profiled, and TCRdb retains in-frame clones only, with some absent. The sample contains about 70,000 clones, roughly 94% of which appear only once. Material: T cells isolated from PBMCs. Receptors were obtained from a human donor in good health.

The chain uses TRBV6-5 and TRBJ2-7; tentative D call: TRBD1 (5 bases). Trimming took 4 bases from V and 10 from J, leaving 11 bases between them. The CDR3 extends over 11 amino acids. In germline, CDR1 is MNHEY, CDR2 SVGAGI. In nucleotides, the CDR3 is TGTGCCAGCAGTTCAGGACATCTCCAGTACTTC. Protein product: CASSSGHLQYF.

Written as DNA, the CDR3 is TGTGCCAGCAGTGGAGAATTGACAGGTCATAATCAGCCCCAGCATTTT. It specifies CASSGELTGHNQPQHF. The chain links TRBV25-1 to TRBJ1-5, with D maybe TRBD1 (6 bases). There are 16 residues in the CDR3. V was pared by 4 bases and J by 4 bases, with 17 bases between. Germline V lookup: CDR1 MGHDK, CDR2 SYGVNS.

The chain employs TRBV9 and TRBJ1-2; 9 bases match TRBD1. The ends lost 0 bases at V and 2 bases at J; junction bases unmatched: 2. This CDR3 is built from 15 residues. CDR1 SGDLS and CDR2 YYNGEE come from the germline V gene. The CDR3 region is CASSVEGTGNYGYTF. The CDR3 DNA follows: TGTGCCAGCAGCGTAGAGGGGACAGGGAACTATGGCTACACCTTC.

The chain carries TRBV7-8 and TRBJ2-7, with 14 bases fitting TRBD2. The CDR3 runs to 18 residues. With 1 base clipped from V and 1 base from J, the junction kept 6 bases outside the gene matches. The V gene's germline CDR1 is SGHVS and CDR2 FQNEAQ. CDR3 nucleotide sequence: TGTGCCAGCAGCTTAGTGGGACTAGCGGGGGTTCTGTCCTACGAGCAGTACTTC. It encodes CASSLVGLAGVLSYEQYF.

The genes are TRBV28 and TRBJ2-7; no clear D. This CDR3 is built from 15 residues. Trimming removed 3 bases at V and 0 bases at J, with 12 bases between. Per germline, CDR1 MDHEN and CDR2 SYDVKM. CDR3 loop: CASSFPSDSSYEQYF. In DNA, the CDR3 is TGTGCCAGCAGTTTCCCCAGCGATAGCTCCTACGAGCAGTACTTC.

The chain carries TRBV2 and TRBJ2-2, with 10 bases lining up with TRBD2. The CDR3 has 16 amino acids. The germline gives CDR1 SNHLY, CDR2 FYNNEI. V shed 6 bases, J shed 6 bases, and the junction held 10 bases outside the gene matches. The chain's CDR3 is CASSPSSGGGSGELFF. DNA of the CDR3: TGTGCCAGCAGCCCCTCCAGCGGGGGGGGATCCGGGGAGCTGTTTTTT.

The chain uses TRBV5-4 and TRBJ2-7; D may be TRBD2 (7 bases). Germline CDR1 and CDR2: SGHNT and YYREEE (reference sequence). V was cut by 0 bases and J by 0 bases, with 16 bases left in between. CDR3 size: 17 residues. The CDR3 bases are TGTGCCAGCAGCTTGGTGGGGGGGGCCCCGAGCTCCTACGAGCAGTACTTC. It is translated as CASSLVGGAPSSYEQYF.

The gene calls are TRBV19 and TRBJ1-2, with a possible D match to TRBD1 (6 bases). Trimming left V 1 base short and J 5 bases short, with 14 bases between. Germline V gives CDR1 LNHDA, CDR2 SQIVND (reference sequence). The CDR3 covers 15 residues. The CDR3 DNA follows: TGTGCCAGTAGTATAGGCAGGGGTGGAGATTATGGCTACACCTTC. Protein sequence: CASSIGRGGDYGYTF.

The CDR3 sequence: CASSEAGAGVNTEAFF. DNA for the CDR3: TGTGCCAGCAGTGAAGCAGGCGCGGGAGTGAACACTGAAGCTTTCTTT. The chain combines TRBV2 with TRBJ1-1; no clear D. Trimming took 0 bases from V and 0 from J, leaving 11 bases between them. Looked up from germline, CDR1 is SNHLY and CDR2 is FYNNEI. The CDR3 covers 16 residues.

V is TRBV5-4 and J is TRBJ2-1; TRBD2 might be the D (5 bases). CDR3 size: 17 residues. Trimming stripped 0 bases from V and 3 bases from J, with 16 bases between. In germline, CDR1 is SGHNT, CDR2 YYREEE (reference sequence). CDR3 coding DNA: TGTGCCAGCAGCTTGGCGCCTCCTGCCGCGGGCTACAATGAGCAGTTCTTC. This sequence encodes CASSLAPPAAGYNEQFF.

This chain connects TRBV4-1 to TRBJ1-1; tentative D call: TRBD1 (5 bases). V lost 4 bases and J 1 base, leaving 13 bases between the germline ends. Looked up from germline, CDR1 is MGHRA and CDR2 is YSYEKL. CDR3 length equals 15 residues. The CDR3 sequence: CASSRAGSANTEAFF. The CDR3 DNA reads TGCGCCAGCAGCCGGGCAGGGTCGGCGAACACTGAAGCTTTCTTT.

The CDR3 is CASSFPADRASEKLFF. In DNA, the CDR3 is TGTGCCAGCAGCTTTCCCGCGGACAGGGCATCTGAAAAACTGTTTTTT. The chain combines TRBV7-9 with TRBJ1-4, with 8 bases aligning to TRBD1. Unmatched junction bases numbered 10, after V lost 3 bases and J lost 7 bases. Germline-derived CDR1 and CDR2 are SEHNR and FQNEAQ (reference sequence). The CDR3 consists of 16 residues. The full variable domain, its missing parts supplied by reference TRBV7-9 and TRBJ1-4, is DTGVSQNPRHKITKRGQNVTFRCDPISEHNRLYWYRQTLGQGPEFLTYFQNEAQLEKSRLLSDRFSAERPKGSFSTLEIQRTEQGDSAMYLCASSFPADRASEKLFFGSGTQLSVL.

This clone has a single count. The chain links TRBV5-4 to TRBJ2-7; TRBD1 agrees at 7 bases. CDR1 and CDR2 (germline): SGHNT, YYREEE (reference sequence). The CDR3 contains 14 residues. Trimming at V came to 5 bases and at J to 0 bases, leaving 5 bases not matched to a gene. The CDR3 DNA reads TGTGCCAGCAGATTCAGGGGGAGCTCCTACGAGCAGTACTTC. Protein sequence: CASRFRGSSYEQYF.

The rearrangement joins TRBV10-3 to TRBJ2-7, with a possible D match to TRBD2 (5 bases). V lost 6 bases, J lost 0 bases, and 12 bases lay in between. CDR1 is ENHRY and CDR2 is SYGVKD in the germline V gene. The length of the CDR3 is 14 residues. CDR3 sequence reads: CAISESGNSYEQYF. DNA of the CDR3: TGTGCCATCAGCGAGAGCGGAAACTCCTACGAGCAGTACTTC.

This chain links TRBV27 with TRBJ2-1, with D perhaps TRBD1 (6 bases). Germline values: CDR1 MNHEY, CDR2 SMNVEV (reference sequence). The CDR3 has 16 residues. V was clipped by 3 bases and J by 8 bases, with 20 bases between them. The CDR3 sequence is CASSFSLHRVRDEQFF. The CDR3 DNA reads as TGTGCCAGCAGTTTCTCCTTACACAGGGTACGAGATGAGCAGTTCTTC.

The chain uses TRBV7-2 and TRBJ1-2; 10 nucleotides align to TRBD1. V shed 5 bases and J 6 bases; nucleotides not matched to a gene: 3. The CDR3 runs to 13 residues. Germline V CDR1 and CDR2: SGHTA, FQGNSA. The CDR3, as DNA: TGTGCCAGCAGCCGGGACAGGGGAGATGGCTACACCTTC. Its translation is CASSRDRGDGYTF.

The chain joins TRBV28 to TRBJ2-7; no clear D. V was shortened by 5 bases and J by 3 bases, with 5 bases between the two germline ends. The V gene's germline CDR1 is MDHEN and CDR2 SYDVKM. This CDR3 contains 11 residues. This CDR3 reads CASSTFYEQYF. Here the CDR3 DNA reads TGTGCCAGCAGTACTTTCTACGAGCAGTACTTC.

V and J are TRBV11-2 and TRBJ2-1; D may be TRBD2 (5 bases). CDR1 is SGHAT, CDR2 FQNNGV, per germline. Trimming pared 5 bases from V and 5 bases from J, leaving 10 bases between. CDR3 size: 13 residues. For the CDR3, the DNA is TGTGCCAGCAGCCCCCCCGGGGACAATGAGCAGTTCTTC. It is translated as CASSPPGDNEQFF.

This clone was seen just once. The chain couples TRBV7-9 to TRBJ2-2; 7 positions match TRBD1. CDR3 length equals 15 residues. After removal of 5 bases from V and 4 bases from J, the junction contained 7 bases not matched to a gene. Germline CDR1 and CDR2: SEHNR and FQNEAQ (reference sequence). The CDR3 coding sequence is TGTGCCAGCAGCCAAAGGGGGCCCAGCACCGGGGAGCTGTTTTTT. Encoded protein: CASSQRGPSTGELFF.

The CDR3 sequence: CASSSYLAGGKNEQFF. The DNA for the CDR3 is TGTGCCAGCAGTTCGTATCTAGCGGGAGGTAAGAATGAGCAGTTCTTC. V gene TRBV28 combines with J gene TRBJ2-1, with 11 positions matching TRBD2. V was clipped by 4 bases and J by 7 bases; unmatched bases: 9. The CDR3 consists of 16 residues. CDR1 is MDHEN and CDR2 is SYDVKM in the germline V gene. The variable domain in full, completed from reference TRBV28 and TRBJ2-1, reads DVKVTQSSRYLVKRTGEKVFLECVQDMDHENMFWYRQDPGLGLRLIYFSYDVKMKEKGDIPEGYSVSREKKERFSLILESASTNQTSMYLCASSSYLAGGKNEQFFGPGTRLTVL.

The rearrangement links TRBV4-1 to TRBJ2-1; possible D gene TRBD2, 5 bases. The V end lost 3 bases, the J end lost 10 bases, and 10 bases lay between the germline ends. Germline CDR1 reads MGHRA; CDR2 reads YSYEKL. CDR3 size: 12 residues. In DNA, the CDR3 is TGCGCCAGCAGCCACCCGGCGGGCGAGCAGTTCTTC. As protein: CASSHPAGEQFF.

This chain connects TRBV7-9 to TRBJ2-7, with 13 bases matching TRBD2. Per germline, CDR1 SEHNR and CDR2 FQNEAQ (reference sequence). After removal of 5 bases from V and 4 bases from J, the junction contained 5 bases not matched to a gene. This CDR3 is 15 amino acids long. Written as DNA, the CDR3 is TGTGCCAGCAGCCCGTGGACTAGCGGGAGTTACGAGCAGTACTTC. This codes for CASSPWTSGSYEQYF.

The gene calls are TRBV5-4 and TRBJ2-1, with 14 bases identical to TRBD2. Losses at the gene ends were 4 bases for V and 8 bases for J; bases not matched to a gene: 5. CDR3 length equals 15 residues. Looked up from germline, CDR1 is SGHNT and CDR2 is YYREEE (reference sequence). CDR3 residues: CASSPGLAGEDEQFF. The CDR3 region has the DNA TGTGCCAGCAGCCCGGGACTAGCGGGGGAGGATGAGCAGTTCTTC.

CDR3 sequence reads: CASSQGLMNTEAFF. CDR3 in DNA: TGTGCCAGCAGCCAGGGACTGATGAACACTGAAGCTTTCTTT. The chain recombines TRBV5-4 with TRBJ1-1; a weak D match, TRBD1 (5 bases). V lost 4 bases to trimming and J lost 0 bases, with 10 bases between them. The CDR3 loop spans 14 amino acids. Germline V gene data show CDR1 as SGHNT and CDR2 as YYREEE (reference sequence).

The rearrangement links TRBV29-1 to TRBJ1-1, with 11 bases that match TRBD1. Germline values: CDR1 SQVTM, CDR2 ANQGSEA. J was trimmed by 2 bases and V by 4 bases; bases with no gene match: 3. This CDR3 comprises 14 residues. In nucleotides, the CDR3 is TGCAGCGTTGGGGGACAGGGGGTAAACACTGAAGCTTTCTTT. Its protein is CSVGGQGVNTEAFF.

This rearrangement joins TRBV25-1 to TRBJ2-1, with D possibly matching TRBD1 (5 bases). V lost 1 base and J lost 3, with 10 bases in between. This CDR3 is 15 amino acids long. Germline assignment: CDR1 MGHDK and CDR2 SYGVNS. CDR3 DNA sequence: TGTGCCAGCAGTGAATCGGACATGGGCTACAATGAGCAGTTCTTC. Amino acid sequence: CASSESDMGYNEQFF.

The chain combines TRBV7-6 with TRBJ1-1; 7 bases map to TRBD1. Germline assignment: CDR1 SGHVS and CDR2 FNYEAQ. The length of the CDR3 is 14 residues. J gave up 1 base and V 6 bases, and 5 bases lay outside the gene matches. The chain's CDR3 is CASSPTGANTEAFF. CDR3 sequence (DNA): TGTGCCAGCAGTCCAACAGGGGCGAACACTGAAGCTTTCTTT.